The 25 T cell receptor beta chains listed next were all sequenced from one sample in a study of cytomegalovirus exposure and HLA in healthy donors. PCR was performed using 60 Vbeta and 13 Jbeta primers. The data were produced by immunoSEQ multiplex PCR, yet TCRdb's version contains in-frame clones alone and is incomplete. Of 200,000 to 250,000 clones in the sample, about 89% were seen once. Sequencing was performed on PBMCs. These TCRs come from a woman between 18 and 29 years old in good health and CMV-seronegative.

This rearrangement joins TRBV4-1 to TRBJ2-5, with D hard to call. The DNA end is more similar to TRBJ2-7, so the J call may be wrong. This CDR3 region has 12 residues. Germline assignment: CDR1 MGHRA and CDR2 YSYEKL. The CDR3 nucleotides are TGCGCCAGCAGCCAAGATCTCCACGAGCAGTACTTC. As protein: CASSQDLHEQYF.

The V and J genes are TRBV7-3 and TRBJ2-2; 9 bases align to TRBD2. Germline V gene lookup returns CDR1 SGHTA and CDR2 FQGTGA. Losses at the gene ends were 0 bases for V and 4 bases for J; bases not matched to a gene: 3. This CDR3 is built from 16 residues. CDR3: CASSLTLAGSTGELFF. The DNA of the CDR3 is TGTGCCAGCAGCTTAACGCTAGCGGGAAGCACCGGGGAGCTGTTTTTT.

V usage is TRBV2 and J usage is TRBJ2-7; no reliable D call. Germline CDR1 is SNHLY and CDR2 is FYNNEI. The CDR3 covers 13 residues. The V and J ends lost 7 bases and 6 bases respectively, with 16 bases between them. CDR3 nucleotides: TGTGCCAGCACTCTAGAGGCCATGGGCGAGCAGTACTTC. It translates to CASTLEAMGEQYF.

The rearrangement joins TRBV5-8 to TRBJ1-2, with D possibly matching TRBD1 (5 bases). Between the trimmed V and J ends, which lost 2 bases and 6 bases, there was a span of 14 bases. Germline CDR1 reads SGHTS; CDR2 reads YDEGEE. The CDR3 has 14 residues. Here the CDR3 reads CASSFRGSPNGYTF. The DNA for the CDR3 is TGTGCCAGCAGCTTCCGGGGGTCCCCGAATGGCTACACCTTC.

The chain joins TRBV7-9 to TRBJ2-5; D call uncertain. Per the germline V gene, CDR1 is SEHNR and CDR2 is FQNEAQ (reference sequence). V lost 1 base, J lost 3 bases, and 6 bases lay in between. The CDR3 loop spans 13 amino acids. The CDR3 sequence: CASSLDQEETQYF. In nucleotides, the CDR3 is TGTGCCAGCAGCTTAGACCAGGAAGAGACCCAGTACTTC.

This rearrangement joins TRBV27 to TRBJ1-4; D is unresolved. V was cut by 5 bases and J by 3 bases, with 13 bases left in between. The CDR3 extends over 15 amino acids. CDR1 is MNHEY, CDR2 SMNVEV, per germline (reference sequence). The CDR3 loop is CASSDRGLPNEKLFF. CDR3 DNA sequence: TGTGCCAGCAGTGACCGCGGGTTGCCTAATGAAAAACTGTTTTTT.

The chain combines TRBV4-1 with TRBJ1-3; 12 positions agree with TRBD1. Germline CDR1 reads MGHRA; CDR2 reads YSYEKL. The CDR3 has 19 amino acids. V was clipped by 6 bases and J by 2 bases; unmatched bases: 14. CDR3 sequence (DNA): TGCGCCAGCAGTTCAAGGGGGACAGGGGGCGTTTATGCTGGAAACACCATATATTTT. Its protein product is CASSSRGTGGVYAGNTIYF.

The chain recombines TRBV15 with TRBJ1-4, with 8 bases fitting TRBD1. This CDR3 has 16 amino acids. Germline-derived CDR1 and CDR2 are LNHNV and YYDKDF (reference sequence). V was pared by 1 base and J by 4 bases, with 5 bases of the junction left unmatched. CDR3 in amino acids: CATSRGGQVNNEKLFF. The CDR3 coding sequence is TGTGCCACCAGCAGAGGGGGACAGGTTAATAATGAAAAACTGTTTTTT.

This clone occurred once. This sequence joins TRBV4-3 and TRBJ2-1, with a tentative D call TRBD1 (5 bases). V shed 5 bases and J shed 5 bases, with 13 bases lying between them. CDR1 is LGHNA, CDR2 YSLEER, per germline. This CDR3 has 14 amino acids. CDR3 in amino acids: CASSAMRRDNEQFF. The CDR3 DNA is TGCGCCAGCAGCGCAATGCGCAGGGACAATGAGCAGTTCTTC.

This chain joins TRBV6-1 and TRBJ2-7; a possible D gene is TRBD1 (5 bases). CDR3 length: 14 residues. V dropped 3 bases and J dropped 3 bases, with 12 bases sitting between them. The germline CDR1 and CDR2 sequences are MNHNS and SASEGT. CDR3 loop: CASSDRRQFYEQYF. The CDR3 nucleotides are TGTGCCAGCAGTGATCGTAGACAGTTCTACGAGCAGTACTTC.

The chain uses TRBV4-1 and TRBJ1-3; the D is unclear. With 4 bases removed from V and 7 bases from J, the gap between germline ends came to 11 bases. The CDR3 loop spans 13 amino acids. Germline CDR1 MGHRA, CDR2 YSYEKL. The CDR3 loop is CASSPPIGNTIYF. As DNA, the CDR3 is TGCGCCAGCAGCCCCCCTATCGGGAACACCATATATTTT.

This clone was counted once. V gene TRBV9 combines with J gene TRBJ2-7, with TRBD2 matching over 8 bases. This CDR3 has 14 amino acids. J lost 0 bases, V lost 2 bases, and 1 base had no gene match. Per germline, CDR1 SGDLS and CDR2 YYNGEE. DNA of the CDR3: TGTGCCAGCAGCGTTAGCGGGAACTCCTACGAGCAGTACTTC. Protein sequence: CASSVSGNSYEQYF.

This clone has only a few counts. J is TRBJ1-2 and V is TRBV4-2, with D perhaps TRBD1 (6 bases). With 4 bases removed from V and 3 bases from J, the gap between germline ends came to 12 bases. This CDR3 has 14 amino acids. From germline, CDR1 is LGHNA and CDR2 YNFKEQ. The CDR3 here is CASSRDIGDYGYTF. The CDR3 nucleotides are TGTGCCAGCAGCCGGGACATTGGGGACTATGGCTACACCTTC.

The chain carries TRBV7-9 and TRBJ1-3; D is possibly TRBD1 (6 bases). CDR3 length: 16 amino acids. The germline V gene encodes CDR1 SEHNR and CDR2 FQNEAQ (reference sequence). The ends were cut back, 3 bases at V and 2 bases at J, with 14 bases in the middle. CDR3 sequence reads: CASSFSAGAAGNTIYF. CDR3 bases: TGTGCCAGCAGCTTCTCCGCAGGGGCTGCTGGAAACACCATATATTTT. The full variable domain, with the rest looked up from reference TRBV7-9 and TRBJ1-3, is DTGVSQNPRHKITKRGQNVTFRCDPISEHNRLYWYRQTLGQGPEFLTYFQNEAQLEKSRLLSDRFSAERPKGSFSTLEIQRTEQGDSAMYLCASSFSAGAAGNTIYFGEGSWLTVV.

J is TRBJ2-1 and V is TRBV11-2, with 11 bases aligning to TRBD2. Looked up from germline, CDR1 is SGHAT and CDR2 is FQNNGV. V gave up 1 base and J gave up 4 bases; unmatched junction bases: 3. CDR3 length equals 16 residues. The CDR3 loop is CASSLALAGGYNEQFF. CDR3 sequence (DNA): TGTGCCAGCAGCTTAGCGCTAGCGGGGGGTTACAATGAGCAGTTCTTC.

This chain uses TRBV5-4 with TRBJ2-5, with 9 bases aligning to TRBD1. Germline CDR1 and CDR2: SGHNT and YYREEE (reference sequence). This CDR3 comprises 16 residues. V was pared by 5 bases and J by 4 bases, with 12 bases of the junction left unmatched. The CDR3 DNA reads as TGTGCCAGCAGTTACCCTCCGGGACAGGGCAGAGAGACCCAGTACTTC. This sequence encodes CASSYPPGQGRETQYF. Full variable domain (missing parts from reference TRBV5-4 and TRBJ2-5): ETGVTQSPTHLIKTRGQQVTLRCSSQSGHNTVSWYQQALGQGPQFIFQYYREEENGRGNFPPRFSGLQFPNYSSELNVNALELDDSALYLCASSYPPGQGRETQYFGPGTRLLVL.

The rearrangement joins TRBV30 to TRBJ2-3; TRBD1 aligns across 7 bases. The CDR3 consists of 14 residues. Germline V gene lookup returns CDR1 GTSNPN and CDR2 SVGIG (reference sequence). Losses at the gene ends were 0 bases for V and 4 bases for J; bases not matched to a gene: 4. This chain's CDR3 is CAWSVGRGSDTQYF. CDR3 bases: TGTGCCTGGAGTGTCGGCAGGGGGTCAGATACGCAGTATTTT.

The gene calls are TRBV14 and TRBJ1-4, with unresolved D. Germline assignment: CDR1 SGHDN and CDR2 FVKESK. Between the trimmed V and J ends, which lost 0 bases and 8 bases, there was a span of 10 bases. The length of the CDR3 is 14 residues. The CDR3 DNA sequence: TGTGCCAGCAGCCAAGATCGCGGATACGAAAAACTGTTTTTT. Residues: CASSQDRGYEKLFF. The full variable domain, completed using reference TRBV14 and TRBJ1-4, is EAGVTQFPSHSVIEKGQTVTLRCDPISGHDNLYWYRRVMGKEIKFLLHFVKESKQDESGMPNNRFLAERTGGTYSTLKVQPAELEDSGVYFCASSQDRGYEKLFFGSGTQLSVL.

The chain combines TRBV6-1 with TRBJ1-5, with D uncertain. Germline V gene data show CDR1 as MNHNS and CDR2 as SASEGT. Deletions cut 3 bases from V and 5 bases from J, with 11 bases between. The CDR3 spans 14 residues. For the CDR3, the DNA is TGTGCCAGCAGTGATTTGCAGTTTTATCAGCCCCAGCATTTT. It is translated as CASSDLQFYQPQHF.

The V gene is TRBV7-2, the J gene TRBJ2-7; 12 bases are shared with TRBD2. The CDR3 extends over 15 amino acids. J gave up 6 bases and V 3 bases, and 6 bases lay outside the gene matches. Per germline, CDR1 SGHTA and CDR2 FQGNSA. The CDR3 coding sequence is TGTGCCAGCAGCTTCCGACTAGCGGGAGATCCCGAGCAGTACTTC. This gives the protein CASSFRLAGDPEQYF. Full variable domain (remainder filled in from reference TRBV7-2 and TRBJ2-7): GAGVSQSPSNKVTEKGKDVELRCDPISGHTALYWYRQSLGQGLEFLIYFQGNSAPDKSGLPSDRFSAERTGGSVSTLTIQRTQQEDSAVYLCASSFRLAGDPEQYFGPGTRLTVT.

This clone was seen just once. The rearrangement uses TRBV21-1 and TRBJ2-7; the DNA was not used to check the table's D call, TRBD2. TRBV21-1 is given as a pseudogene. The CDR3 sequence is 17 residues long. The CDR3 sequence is CASSKAWGTRKKYEQYF. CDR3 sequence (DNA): TGTGCCAGCAGCAAAGCGTGGGGGACTAGGAAGAAATACGAGCAGTACTTC.

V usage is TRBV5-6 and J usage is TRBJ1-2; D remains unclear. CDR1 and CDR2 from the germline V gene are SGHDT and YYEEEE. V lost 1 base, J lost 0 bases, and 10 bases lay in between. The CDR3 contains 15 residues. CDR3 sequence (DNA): TGTGCCAGCAGCTTGCGATTTGGCCCTAACTATGGCTACACCTTC. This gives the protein CASSLRFGPNYGYTF.

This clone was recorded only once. CDR3 coding DNA: TGTGCCAGCAGCTTTACACCGATGAACACTGAAGCTTTCTTT. Encoded protein: CASSFTPMNTEAFF. The chain has TRBV7-2 and TRBJ1-1; D is ambiguous. CDR1 and CDR2 (germline): SGHTA, FQGNSA. The germline V and J ends were trimmed by 3 bases and 0 bases, with 8 bases remaining between them. The CDR3 runs 14 residues. The full variable domain, its missing parts supplied by reference TRBV7-2 and TRBJ1-1, is GAGVSQSPSNKVTEKGKDVELRCDPISGHTALYWYRQSLGQGLEFLIYFQGNSAPDKSGLPSDRFSAERTGGSVSTLTIQRTQQEDSAVYLCASSFTPMNTEAFFGQGTRLTVV.

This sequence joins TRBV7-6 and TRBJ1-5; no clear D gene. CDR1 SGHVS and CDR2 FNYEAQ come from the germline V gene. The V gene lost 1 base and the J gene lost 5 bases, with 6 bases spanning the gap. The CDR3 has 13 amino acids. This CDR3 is CASSLGRDQPQHF. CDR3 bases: TGTGCCAGCAGCTTAGGCCGAGATCAGCCCCAGCATTTT. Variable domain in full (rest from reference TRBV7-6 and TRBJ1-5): GAGVSQSPRYKVTKRGQDVALRCDPISGHVSLYWYRQALGQGPEFLTYFNYEAQQDKSGLPNDRFSAERPEGSISTLTIQRTEQRDSAMYRCASSLGRDQPQHFGDGTRLSIL.

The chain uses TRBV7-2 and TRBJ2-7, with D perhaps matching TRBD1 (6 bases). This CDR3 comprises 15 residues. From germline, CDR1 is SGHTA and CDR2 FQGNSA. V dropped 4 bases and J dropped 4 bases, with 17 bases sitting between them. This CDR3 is CASSSPGDIQYEQYF. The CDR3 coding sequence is TGTGCCAGCAGCTCCCCCGGGGACATCCAGTACGAGCAGTACTTC.